Detailed here is one T cell receptor beta chain. The sample belongs to a study of blood T cell repertoires in COVID-19. The repertoire was sequenced with immunoSEQ multiplex PCR; TCRdb's copy has only in-frame clones and lacks some. The data contain around 190,000 clones, around three quarters of them seen just once; the ten biggest clones take up about a sixth. The CDR3 extends over 15 amino acids. Germline CDR1 GTSNPN, CDR2 SVGIG (reference sequence). Trimming stripped 1 base from V and 12 bases from J, with 22 bases between. Residents of under 25 US areas, aged roughly 18 to 89 years, made up the participants. Researchers sorted participants into cohorts using their self-reported clinical history.

This sequence originates from a woman aged 45-60 years with acute COVID-19. Source material: PBMCs or T cells enriched from blood (not recorded which). This chain joins TRBV30 and TRBJ2-1; TRBD1 is a possible D gene (6 bases). CDR3 nucleotide sequence: TGTGCCTGGAGTGCAACGACCAGACAGGCTCGGGCGCAGTTCTTC. It translates to CAWSATTRQARAQFF. Filled out from reference TRBV30 and TRBJ2-1, the complete variable domain reads SQTIHQWPATLVQPVGSPLSLECTVEGTSNPNLYWYRQAAGRGLQLLFYSVGIGQISSEVPQNLSASRPQDRQFILSSKKLLLSDSGFYLCAWSATTRQARAQFFGPGTRLTVL.